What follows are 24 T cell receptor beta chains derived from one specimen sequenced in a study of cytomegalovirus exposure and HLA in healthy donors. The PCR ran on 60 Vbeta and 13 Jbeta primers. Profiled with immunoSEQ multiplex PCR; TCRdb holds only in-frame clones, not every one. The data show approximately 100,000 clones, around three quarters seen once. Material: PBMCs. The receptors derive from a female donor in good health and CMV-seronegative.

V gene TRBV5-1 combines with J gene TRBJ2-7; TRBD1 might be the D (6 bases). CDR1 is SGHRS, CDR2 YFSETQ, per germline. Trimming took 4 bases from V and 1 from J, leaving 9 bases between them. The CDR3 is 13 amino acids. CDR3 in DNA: TGCGCCAGCAGCGAAGGGACATCCTACGAGCAGTACTTC. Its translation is CASSEGTSYEQYF.

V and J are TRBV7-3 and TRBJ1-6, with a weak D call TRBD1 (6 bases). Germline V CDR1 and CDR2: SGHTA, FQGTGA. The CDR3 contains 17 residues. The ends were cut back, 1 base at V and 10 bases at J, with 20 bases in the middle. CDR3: CASSLRTGGGKGSPLHF. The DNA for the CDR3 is TGTGCCAGCAGCTTAAGGACGGGGGGCGGGAAGGGCTCACCCCTCCACTTT.

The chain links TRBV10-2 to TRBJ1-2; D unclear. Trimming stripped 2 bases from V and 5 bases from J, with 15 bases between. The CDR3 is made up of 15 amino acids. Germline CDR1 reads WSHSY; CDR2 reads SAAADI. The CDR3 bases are TGCGCCAGCAGTGAGGGTATGGGGAGAGGTTATGGCTACACCTTC. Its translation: CASSEGMGRGYGYTF.

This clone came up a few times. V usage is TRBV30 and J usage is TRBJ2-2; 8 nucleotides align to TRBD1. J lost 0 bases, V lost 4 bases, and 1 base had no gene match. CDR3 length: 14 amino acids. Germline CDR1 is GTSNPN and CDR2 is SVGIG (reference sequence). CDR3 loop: CAWTGQANTGELFF. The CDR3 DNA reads TGTGCCTGGACGGGACAGGCGAACACCGGGGAGCTGTTTTTT.

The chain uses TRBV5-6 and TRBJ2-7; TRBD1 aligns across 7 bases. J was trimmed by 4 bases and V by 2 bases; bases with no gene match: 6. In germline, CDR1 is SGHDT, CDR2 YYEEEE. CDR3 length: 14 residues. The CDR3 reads CASSFLDRAYEQYF. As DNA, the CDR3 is TGTGCCAGCAGCTTCCTAGACAGGGCATACGAGCAGTACTTC.

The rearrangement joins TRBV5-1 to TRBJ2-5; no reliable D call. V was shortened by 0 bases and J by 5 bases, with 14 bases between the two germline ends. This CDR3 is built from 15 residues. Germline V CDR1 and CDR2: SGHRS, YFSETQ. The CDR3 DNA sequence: TGCGCCAGCAGCTTGGCTCACGAGGCGACGGAGACCCAGTACTTC. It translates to CASSLAHEATETQYF. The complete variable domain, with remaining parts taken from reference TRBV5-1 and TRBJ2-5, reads KAGVTQTPRYLIKTRGQQVTLSCSPISGHRSVSWYQQTPGQGLQFLFEYFSETQRNKGNFPGRFSGRQFSNSRSEMNVSTLELGDSALYLCASSLAHEATETQYFGPGTRLLVL.

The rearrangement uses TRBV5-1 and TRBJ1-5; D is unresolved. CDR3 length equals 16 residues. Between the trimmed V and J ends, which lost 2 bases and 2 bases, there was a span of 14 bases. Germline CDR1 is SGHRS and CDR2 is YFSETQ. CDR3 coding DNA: TGCGCCAGCAGCTTCGAGGAGCTTCGTGGCAATCAGCCCCAGCATTTT. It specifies CASSFEELRGNQPQHF.

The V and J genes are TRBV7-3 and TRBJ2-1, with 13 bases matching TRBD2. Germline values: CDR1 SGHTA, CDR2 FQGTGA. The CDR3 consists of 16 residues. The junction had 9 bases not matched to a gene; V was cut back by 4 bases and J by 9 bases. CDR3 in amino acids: CASSSQTSGGPAEQFF. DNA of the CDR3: TGTGCCAGCAGCTCCCAGACTAGCGGGGGGCCGGCTGAGCAGTTCTTC.

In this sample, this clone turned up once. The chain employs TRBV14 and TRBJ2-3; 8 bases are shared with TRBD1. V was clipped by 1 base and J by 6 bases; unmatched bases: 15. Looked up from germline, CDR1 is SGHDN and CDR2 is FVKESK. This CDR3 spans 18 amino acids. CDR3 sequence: CASSQAAWTGSFRDTQYF. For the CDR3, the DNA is TGTGCCAGCAGCCAAGCGGCCTGGACAGGGTCTTTCCGGGATACGCAGTATTTT.

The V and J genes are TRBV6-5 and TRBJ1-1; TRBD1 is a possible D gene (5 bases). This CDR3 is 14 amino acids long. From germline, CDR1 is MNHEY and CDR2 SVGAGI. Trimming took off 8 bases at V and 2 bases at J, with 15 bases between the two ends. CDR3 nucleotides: TGTGCCAGCTTCGGCGGCGGGACCAACACTGAAGCTTTCTTT. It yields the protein CASFGGGTNTEAFF.

The CDR3 protein is CASSLETAYGYTF. In nucleotides, the CDR3 is TGTGCCAGCAGCTTAGAGACAGCTTATGGCTACACCTTC. The rearrangement links TRBV7-9 to TRBJ1-2, with D possibly being TRBD1 (5 bases). The germline V gene encodes CDR1 SEHNR and CDR2 FQNEAQ (reference sequence). V lost 1 base, J lost 5 bases, and 8 bases lay in between. The CDR3 is 13 residues long.

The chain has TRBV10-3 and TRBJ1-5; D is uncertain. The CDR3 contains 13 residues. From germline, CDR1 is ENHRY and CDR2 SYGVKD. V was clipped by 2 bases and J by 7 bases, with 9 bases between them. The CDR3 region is CAISELEKQPQHF. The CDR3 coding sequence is TGTGCCATCAGTGAGCTAGAAAAACAGCCCCAGCATTTT.

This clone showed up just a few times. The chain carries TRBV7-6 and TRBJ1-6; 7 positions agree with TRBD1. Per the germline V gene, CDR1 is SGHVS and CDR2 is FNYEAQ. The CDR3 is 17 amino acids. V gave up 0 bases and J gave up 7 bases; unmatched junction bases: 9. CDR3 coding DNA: TGTGCCAGCAGCTTAGCGGGGTTTGGGGACAGAAATTCACCCCTCCACTTT. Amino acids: CASSLAGFGDRNSPLHF.

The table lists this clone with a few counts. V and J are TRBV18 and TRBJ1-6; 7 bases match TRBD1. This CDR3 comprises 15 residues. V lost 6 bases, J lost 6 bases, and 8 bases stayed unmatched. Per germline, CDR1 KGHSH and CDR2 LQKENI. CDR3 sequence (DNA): TGTGCCAGCTCGGGACAGCCGCCCCTTAATTCACCCCTCCACTTT. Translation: CASSGQPPLNSPLHF.

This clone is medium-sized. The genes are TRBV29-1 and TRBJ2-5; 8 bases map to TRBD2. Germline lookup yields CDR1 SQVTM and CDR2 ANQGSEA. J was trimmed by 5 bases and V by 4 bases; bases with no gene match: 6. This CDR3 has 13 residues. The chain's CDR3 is CSVVLAVLETQYF. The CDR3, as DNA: TGCAGCGTTGTACTAGCGGTTTTGGAGACCCAGTACTTC.

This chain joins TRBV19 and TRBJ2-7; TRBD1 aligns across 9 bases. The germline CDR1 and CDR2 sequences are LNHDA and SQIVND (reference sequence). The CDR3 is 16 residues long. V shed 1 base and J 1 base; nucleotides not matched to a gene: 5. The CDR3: CASSIVGTGHSYEQYF. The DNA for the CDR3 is TGTGCCAGTAGTATAGTCGGGACAGGGCATTCCTACGAGCAGTACTTC.

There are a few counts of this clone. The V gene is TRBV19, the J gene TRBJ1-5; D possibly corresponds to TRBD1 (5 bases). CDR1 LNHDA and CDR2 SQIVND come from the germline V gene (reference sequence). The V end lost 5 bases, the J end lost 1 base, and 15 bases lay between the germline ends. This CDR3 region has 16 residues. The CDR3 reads CASSYSGDNSNQPQHF. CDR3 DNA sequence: TGTGCCAGTAGTTATTCGGGGGATAACAGCAATCAGCCCCAGCATTTT.

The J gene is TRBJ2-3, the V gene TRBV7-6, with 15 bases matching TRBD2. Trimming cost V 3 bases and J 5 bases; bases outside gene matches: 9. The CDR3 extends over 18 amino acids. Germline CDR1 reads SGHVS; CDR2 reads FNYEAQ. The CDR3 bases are TGTGCCAGCAGCTTGGGACTAGCGGGGGGCCGACGAGGAGATACGCAGTATTTT. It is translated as CASSLGLAGGRRGDTQYF.

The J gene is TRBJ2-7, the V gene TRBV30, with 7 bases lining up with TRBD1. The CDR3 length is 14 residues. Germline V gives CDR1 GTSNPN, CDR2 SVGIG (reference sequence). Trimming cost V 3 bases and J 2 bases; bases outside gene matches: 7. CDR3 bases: TGTGCCTGGAGCAGGGGGACAGCGGCCTACGAGCAGTACTTC. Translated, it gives CAWSRGTAAYEQYF. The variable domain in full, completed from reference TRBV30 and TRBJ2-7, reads SQTIHQWPATLVQPVGSPLSLECTVEGTSNPNLYWYRQAAGRGLQLLFYSVGIGQISSEVPQNLSASRPQDRQFILSSKKLLLSDSGFYLCAWSRGTAAYEQYFGPGTRLTVT.

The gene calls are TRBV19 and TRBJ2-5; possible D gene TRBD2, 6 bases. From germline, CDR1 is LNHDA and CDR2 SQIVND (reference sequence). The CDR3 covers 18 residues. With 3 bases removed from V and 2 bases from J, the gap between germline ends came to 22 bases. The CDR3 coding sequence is TGTGCCAGTAGTATTTTCCCCTTTGGTAGCGGACGGCAAGAGACCCAGTACTTC. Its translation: CASSIFPFGSGRQETQYF. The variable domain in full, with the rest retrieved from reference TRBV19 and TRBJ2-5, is DGGITQSPKYLFRKEGQNVTLSCEQNLNHDAMYWYRQDPGQGLRLIYYSQIVNDFQKGDIAEGYSVSREKKESFPLTVTSAQKNPTAFYLCASSIFPFGSGRQETQYFGPGTRLLVL.

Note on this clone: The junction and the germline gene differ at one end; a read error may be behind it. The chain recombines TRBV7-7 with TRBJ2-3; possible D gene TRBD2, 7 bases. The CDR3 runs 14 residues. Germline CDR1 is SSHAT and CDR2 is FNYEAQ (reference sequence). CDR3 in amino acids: CASSQGGGSDTQYF. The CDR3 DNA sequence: TGTGCTAGCAGCCAAGGGGGGGGTTCAGATACGCAGTATTTT.

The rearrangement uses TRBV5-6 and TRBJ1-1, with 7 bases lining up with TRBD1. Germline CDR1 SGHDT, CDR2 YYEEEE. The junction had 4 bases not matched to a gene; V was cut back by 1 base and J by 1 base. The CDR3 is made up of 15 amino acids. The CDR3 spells CASSLIDRENTEAFF. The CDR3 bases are TGTGCCAGCAGCTTGATAGACAGGGAGAACACTGAAGCTTTCTTT.

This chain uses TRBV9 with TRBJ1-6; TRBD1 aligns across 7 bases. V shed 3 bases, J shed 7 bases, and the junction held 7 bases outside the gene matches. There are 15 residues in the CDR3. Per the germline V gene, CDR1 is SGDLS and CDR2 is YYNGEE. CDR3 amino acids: CASSARTGGNSPLHF. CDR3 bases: TGTGCCAGCAGCGCAAGGACAGGCGGAAATTCACCCCTCCACTTT. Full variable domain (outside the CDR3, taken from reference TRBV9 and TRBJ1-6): DSGVTQTPKHLITATGQRVTLRCSPRSGDLSVYWYQQSLDQGLQFLIQYYNGEERAKGNILERFSAQQFPDLHSELNLSSLELGDSALYFCASSARTGGNSPLHFGNGTRLTVT.

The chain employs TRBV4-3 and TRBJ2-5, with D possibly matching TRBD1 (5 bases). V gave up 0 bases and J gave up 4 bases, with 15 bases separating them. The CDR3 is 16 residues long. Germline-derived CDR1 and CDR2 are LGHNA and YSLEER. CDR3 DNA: TGCGCCAGCAGCCAAGATCCGAGACAGACTGCAGAGACCCAGTACTTC. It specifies CASSQDPRQTAETQYF.